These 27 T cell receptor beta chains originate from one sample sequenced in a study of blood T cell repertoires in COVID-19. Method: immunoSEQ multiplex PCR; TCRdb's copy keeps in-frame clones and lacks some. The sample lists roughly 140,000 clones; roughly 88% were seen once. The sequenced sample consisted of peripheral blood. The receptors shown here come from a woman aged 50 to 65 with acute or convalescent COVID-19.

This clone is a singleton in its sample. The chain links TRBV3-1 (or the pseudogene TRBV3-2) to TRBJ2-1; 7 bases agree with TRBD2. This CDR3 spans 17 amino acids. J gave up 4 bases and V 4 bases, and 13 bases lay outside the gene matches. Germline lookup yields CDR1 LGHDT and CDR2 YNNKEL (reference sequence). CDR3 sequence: CASSPRDYGPPYNEQFF. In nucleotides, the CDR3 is TGTGCCAGCAGCCCTCGGGACTATGGACCCCCTTACAATGAGCAGTTCTTC.

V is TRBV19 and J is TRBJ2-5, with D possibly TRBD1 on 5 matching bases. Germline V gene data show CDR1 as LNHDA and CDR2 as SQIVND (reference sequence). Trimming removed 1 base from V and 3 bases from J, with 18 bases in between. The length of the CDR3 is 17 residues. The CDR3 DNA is TGTGCCAGTAGTATAGCTCTAAAGGGGTTAAGGGAAGAGACCCAGTACTTC. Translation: CASSIALKGLREETQYF.

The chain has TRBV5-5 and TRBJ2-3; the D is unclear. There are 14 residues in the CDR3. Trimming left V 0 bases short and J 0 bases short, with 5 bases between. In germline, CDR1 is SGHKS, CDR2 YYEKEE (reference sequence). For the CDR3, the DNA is TGTGCCAGCAGCTTGGGCAGTAGCACAGATACGCAGTATTTT. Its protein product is CASSLGSSTDTQYF.

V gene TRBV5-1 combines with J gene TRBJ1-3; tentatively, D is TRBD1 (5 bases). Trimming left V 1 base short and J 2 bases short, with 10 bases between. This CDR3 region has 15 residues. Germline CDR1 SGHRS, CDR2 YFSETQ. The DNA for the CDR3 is TGCGCCAGCAGCTTGCAGGGAAGAACTGGAAACACCATATATTTT. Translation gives CASSLQGRTGNTIYF.

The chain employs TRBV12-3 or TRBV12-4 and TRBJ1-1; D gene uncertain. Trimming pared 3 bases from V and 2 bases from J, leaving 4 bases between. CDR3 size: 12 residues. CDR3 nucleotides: TGTGCCAGCAGTTTTTCAAACACTGAAGCTTTCTTT. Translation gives CASSFSNTEAFF.

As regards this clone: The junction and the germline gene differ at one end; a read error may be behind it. CDR3 nucleotide sequence: TGTGCCAGCAGCCTCGCTAGCGGGGGGTCACCAGTCTTC. It specifies CASSLASGGSPVF. The chain joins TRBV9 to TRBJ2-1; 11 bases match TRBD2. Germline-derived CDR1 and CDR2 are SGDLS and YYNGEE. This CDR3 comprises 13 residues.

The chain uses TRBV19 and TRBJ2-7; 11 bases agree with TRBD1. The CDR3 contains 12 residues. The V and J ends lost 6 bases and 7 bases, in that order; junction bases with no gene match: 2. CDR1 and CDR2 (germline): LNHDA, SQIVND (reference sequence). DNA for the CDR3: TGTGCCAGTAGGGGACAGGGGGAAGAGCAGTACTTC. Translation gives CASRGQGEEQYF.

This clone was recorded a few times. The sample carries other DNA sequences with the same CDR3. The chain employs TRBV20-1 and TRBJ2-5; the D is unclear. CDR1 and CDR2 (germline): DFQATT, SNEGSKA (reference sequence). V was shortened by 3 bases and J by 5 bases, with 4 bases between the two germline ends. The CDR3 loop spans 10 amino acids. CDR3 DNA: TGCAGTGCTAGGCGCGAGACCCAGTACTTC. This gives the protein CSARRETQYF.

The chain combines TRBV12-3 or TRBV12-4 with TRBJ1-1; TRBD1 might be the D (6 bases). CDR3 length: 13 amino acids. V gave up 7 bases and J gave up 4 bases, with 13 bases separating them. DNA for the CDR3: TGTGCCAGCATTATACAGGGACGCACTGAAGCTTTCTTT. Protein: CASIIQGRTEAFF.

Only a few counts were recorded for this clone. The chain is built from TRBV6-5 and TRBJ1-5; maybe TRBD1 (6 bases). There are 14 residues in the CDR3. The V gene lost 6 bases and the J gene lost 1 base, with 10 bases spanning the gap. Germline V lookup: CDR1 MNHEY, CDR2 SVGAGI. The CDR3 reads CASRRQASNQPQHF. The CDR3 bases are TGTGCCAGCAGACGACAGGCAAGCAATCAGCCCCAGCATTTT.

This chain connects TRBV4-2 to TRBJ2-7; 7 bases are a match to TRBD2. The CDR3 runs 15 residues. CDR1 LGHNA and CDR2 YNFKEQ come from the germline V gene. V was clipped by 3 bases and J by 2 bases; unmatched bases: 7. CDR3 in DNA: TGTGCCAGCAGCCAGGACGCGGGGGTTGCCTACGAGCAGTACTTC. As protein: CASSQDAGVAYEQYF.

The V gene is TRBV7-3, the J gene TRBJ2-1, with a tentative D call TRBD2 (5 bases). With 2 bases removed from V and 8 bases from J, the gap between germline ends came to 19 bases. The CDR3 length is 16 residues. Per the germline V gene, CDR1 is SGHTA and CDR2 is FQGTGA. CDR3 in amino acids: CASSLASGKLVDEQFF. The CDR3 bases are TGTGCCAGCAGCTTAGCGAGCGGCAAGCTTGTGGATGAGCAGTTCTTC. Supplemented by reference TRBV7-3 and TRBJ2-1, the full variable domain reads GAGVSQTPSNKVTEKGKYVELRCDPISGHTALYWYRQSLGQGPEFLIYFQGTGAADDSGLPNDRFFAVRPEGSVSTLKIQRTERGDSAVYLCASSLASGKLVDEQFFGPGTRLTVL.

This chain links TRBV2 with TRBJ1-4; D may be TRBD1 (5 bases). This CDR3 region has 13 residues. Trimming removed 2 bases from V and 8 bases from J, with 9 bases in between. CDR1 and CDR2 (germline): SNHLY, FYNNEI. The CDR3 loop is CASSETSGEKLFF. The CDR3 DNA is TGTGCCAGCAGTGAAACGTCAGGGGAAAAACTGTTTTTT.

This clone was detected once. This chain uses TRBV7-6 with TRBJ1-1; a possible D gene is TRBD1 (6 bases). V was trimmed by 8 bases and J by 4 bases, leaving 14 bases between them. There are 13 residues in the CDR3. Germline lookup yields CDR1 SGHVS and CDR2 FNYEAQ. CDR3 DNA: TGTGCCAGCGGAACAGGGTTTCCCACTGAAGCTTTCTTT. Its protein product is CASGTGFPTEAFF.

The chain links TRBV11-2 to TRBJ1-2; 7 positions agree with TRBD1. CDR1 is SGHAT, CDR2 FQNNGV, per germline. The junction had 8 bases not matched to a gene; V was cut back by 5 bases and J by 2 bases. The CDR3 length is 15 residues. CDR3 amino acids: CASSPAWGQNYGYTF. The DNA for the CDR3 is TGTGCCAGCAGCCCCGCATGGGGACAGAACTATGGCTACACCTTC.

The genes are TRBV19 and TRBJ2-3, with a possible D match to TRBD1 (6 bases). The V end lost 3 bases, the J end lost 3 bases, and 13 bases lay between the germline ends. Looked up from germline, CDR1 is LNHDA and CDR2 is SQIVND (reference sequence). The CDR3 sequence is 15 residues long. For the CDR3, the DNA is TGTGCCAGTAGTATTTGGCAGGGGTCTACAGATACGCAGTATTTT. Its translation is CASSIWQGSTDTQYF.

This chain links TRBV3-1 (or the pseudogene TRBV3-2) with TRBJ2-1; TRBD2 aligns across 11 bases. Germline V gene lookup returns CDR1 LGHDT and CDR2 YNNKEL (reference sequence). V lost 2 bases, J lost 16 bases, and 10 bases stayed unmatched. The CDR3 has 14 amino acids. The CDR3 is CASSQNRLAGFQFF. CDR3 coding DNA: TGTGCCAGCAGCCAAAACAGACTAGCGGGGTTCCAATTCTTC.

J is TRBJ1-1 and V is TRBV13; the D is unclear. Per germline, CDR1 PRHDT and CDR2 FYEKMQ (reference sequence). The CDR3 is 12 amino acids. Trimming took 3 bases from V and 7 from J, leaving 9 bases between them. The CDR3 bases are TGTGCCAGCAGCTTGAACAGTTATGAAGCTTTCTTT. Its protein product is CASSLNSYEAFF.

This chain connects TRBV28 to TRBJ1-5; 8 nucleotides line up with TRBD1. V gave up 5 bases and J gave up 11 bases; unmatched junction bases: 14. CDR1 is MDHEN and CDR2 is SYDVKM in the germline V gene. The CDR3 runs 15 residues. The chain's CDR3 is CASSSSGTGTGTQHF. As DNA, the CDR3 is TGTGCCAGCAGTAGCTCCGGGACAGGTACCGGGACCCAGCATTTT.

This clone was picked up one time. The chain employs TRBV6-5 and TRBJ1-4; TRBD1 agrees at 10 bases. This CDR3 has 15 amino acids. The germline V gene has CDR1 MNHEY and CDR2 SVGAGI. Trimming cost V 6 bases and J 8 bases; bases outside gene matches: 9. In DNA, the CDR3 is TGTGCCAGCAGACGTACCGGGACAGGGGTAGAAAAACTGTTTTTT. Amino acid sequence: CASRRTGTGVEKLFF.

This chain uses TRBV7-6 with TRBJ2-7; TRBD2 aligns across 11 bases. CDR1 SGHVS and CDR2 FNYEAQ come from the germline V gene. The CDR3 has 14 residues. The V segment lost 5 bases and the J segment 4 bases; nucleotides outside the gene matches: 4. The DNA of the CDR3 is TGTGCCAGCAGCCCCCGACTAGCGGGATACGAGCAGTACTTC. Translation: CASSPRLAGYEQYF.

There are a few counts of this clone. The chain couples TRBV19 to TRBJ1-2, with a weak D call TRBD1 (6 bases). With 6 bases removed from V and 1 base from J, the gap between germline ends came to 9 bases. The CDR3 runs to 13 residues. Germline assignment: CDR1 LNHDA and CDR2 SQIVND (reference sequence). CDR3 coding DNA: TGTGCCAGTAGGGGGGACATTAACTATGGCTACACCTTC. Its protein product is CASRGDINYGYTF.

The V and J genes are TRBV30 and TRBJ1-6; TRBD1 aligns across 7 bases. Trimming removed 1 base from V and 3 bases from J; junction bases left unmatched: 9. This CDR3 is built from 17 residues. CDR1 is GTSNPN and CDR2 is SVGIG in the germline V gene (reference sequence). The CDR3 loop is CAWSAIQQGYYNSPLHF. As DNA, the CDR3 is TGTGCCTGGAGTGCAATACAACAGGGGTACTATAATTCACCCCTCCACTTT.

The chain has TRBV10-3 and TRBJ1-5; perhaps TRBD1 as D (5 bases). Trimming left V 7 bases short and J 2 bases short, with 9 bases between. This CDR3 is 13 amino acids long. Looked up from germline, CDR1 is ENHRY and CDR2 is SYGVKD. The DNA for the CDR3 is TGTGCCATCACGGGAGGGGGCAATCAGCCCCAGCATTTT. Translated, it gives CAITGGGNQPQHF.

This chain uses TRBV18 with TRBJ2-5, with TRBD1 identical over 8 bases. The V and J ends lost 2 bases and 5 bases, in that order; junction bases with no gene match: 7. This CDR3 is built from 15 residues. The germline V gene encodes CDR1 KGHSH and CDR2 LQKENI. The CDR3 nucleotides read TGTGCCAGCTCACCAAATTACAGGGGGATGGAGACCCAGTACTTC. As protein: CASSPNYRGMETQYF.

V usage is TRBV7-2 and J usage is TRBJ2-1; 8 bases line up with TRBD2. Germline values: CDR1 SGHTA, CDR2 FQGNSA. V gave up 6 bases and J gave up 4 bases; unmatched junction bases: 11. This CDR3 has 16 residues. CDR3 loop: CASSRSLADIYNEQFF. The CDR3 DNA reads TGTGCCAGCAGTCGATCACTAGCGGATATTTACAATGAGCAGTTCTTC.

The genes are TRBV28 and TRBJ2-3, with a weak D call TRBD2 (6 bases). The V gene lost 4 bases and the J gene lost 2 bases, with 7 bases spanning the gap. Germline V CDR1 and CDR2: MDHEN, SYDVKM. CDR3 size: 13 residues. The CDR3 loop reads CASSWTNTDTQYF. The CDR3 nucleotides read TGTGCCAGCAGTTGGACTAACACAGATACGCAGTATTTT.